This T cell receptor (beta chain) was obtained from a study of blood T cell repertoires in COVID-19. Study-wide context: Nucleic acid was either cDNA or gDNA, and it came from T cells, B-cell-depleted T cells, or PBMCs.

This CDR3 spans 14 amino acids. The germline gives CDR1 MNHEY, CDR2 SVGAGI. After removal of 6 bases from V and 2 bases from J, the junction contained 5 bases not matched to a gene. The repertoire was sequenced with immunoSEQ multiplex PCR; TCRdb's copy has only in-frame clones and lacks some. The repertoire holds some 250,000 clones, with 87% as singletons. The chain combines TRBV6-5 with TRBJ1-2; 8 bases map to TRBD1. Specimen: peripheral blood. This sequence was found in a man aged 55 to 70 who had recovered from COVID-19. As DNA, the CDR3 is TGTGCCAGCAGCCAAGGACAGGGAAACTATGGCTACACCTTC. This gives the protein CASSQGQGNYGYTF.